The 24 T cell receptor beta chains below all came from one sample that was sequenced in a study of blood T cell repertoires in COVID-19. Using immunoSEQ multiplex PCR, the repertoire was profiled, and TCRdb retains in-frame clones only, with some absent. The sample shows about 190,000 clones, 60% to 85% of them seen only once. Sequencing input: peripheral blood. The source of these receptors is a man aged 55-75 years with active or convalescent COVID-19.

CDR3 DNA: TGTGCCACCGCACAGGGGGCCTACAATGAGCAGTTCTTC. This encodes CATAQGAYNEQFF. The V call is TRBV18, the J call TRBJ2-1, with 8 bases aligning to TRBD1. CDR3 length equals 13 residues. The V and J ends lost 10 bases and 2 bases, in that order; junction bases with no gene match: 4. Per germline, CDR1 KGHSH and CDR2 LQKENI.

The chain carries TRBV3-1 (or the pseudogene TRBV3-2) and TRBJ2-3; 8 bases map to TRBD2. This CDR3 region has 17 residues. Losses at the gene ends were 0 bases for V and 2 bases for J; bases not matched to a gene: 7. From germline, CDR1 is LGHDT and CDR2 YNNKEL (reference sequence). The CDR3 protein is CASSQDGSGGLTDTQYF. CDR3 bases: TGTGCCAGCAGCCAAGATGGCAGCGGGGGCCTCACAGATACGCAGTATTTT.

This clone has just a few counts. The rearrangement joins TRBV7-3 to TRBJ2-5; TRBD1 aligns across 8 bases. V lost 5 bases to trimming and J lost 4 bases; unmatched junction nucleotides: 6. CDR1 and CDR2 from the germline V gene are SGHTA and FQGTGA. The CDR3 is made up of 14 amino acids. The CDR3 sequence: CASSPGDRPETQYF. CDR3 DNA sequence: TGTGCCAGCAGCCCGGGGGACAGGCCAGAGACCCAGTACTTC.

The chain carries TRBV28 and TRBJ1-1, with a weak D call TRBD1 (6 bases). The CDR3 length is 15 residues. Trimming removed 5 bases from V and 1 base from J, with 14 bases in between. Germline V gene data show CDR1 as MDHEN and CDR2 as SYDVKM. CDR3 in amino acids: CASSILDRWNTEAFF. In DNA, the CDR3 is TGTGCCAGCAGTATTTTAGACAGGTGGAACACTGAAGCTTTCTTT.

This chain joins TRBV24-1 and TRBJ1-2, with D uncertain. Germline V gives CDR1 KGHDR, CDR2 SFDVKD. V lost 1 base and J lost 7, with 12 bases in between. This CDR3 region has 14 residues. The CDR3 region has the DNA TGTGCCACCAGTGATTTCCCCCAGGAGGTTGGCTACACCTTC. The encoded protein is CATSDFPQEVGYTF.

The chain links TRBV5-1 to TRBJ2-3; 8 bases are a match to TRBD2. With V trimmed by 2 bases and J by 2 bases, 1 base remained unmatched. Germline lookup yields CDR1 SGHRS and CDR2 YFSETQ. The CDR3 is made up of 14 amino acids. The CDR3: CASSLLAVTDTQYF. In DNA form, the CDR3 reads TGCGCCAGCAGCTTACTAGCGGTCACAGATACGCAGTATTTT.

This chain connects TRBV12-1 to TRBJ2-1; the table's D call, TRBD1, has no DNA check behind it. TRBV12-1 is a documented pseudogene. CDR3 size: 12 residues. Here the CDR3 DNA reads TGTGCCAGCAGCATTAGGGGTAATGAGCAGTTCTTC. It encodes CASSIRGNEQFF.

The chain carries TRBV28 and TRBJ1-1; D is unresolved. The CDR3 is 13 amino acids. The germline gives CDR1 MDHEN, CDR2 SYDVKM. V shed 4 bases and J shed 5 bases, with 11 bases lying between them. CDR3 sequence: CASSSPGRTEAFF. The CDR3 DNA sequence: TGTGCCAGCAGTTCCCCGGGAAGAACTGAAGCTTTCTTT. Together with reference TRBV28 and TRBJ1-1, the CDR3 gives the full variable domain: DVKVTQSSRYLVKRTGEKVFLECVQDMDHENMFWYRQDPGLGLRLIYFSYDVKMKEKGDIPEGYSVSREKKERFSLILESASTNQTSMYLCASSSPGRTEAFFGQGTRLTVV.

The chain is built from TRBV30 and TRBJ2-5, with D unresolved. Between the trimmed V and J ends, which lost 3 bases and 1 base, there was a span of 15 bases. The CDR3 extends over 15 amino acids. Germline assignment: CDR1 GTSNPN and CDR2 SVGIG (reference sequence). As DNA, the CDR3 is TGTGCCTGGAGCGCCGCGCGGAGATCCCAAGAGACCCAGTACTTC. It yields the protein CAWSAARRSQETQYF.

The chain carries TRBV6-5 and TRBJ1-5, with a possible D match to TRBD1 (5 bases). The CDR3 consists of 13 residues. Germline V lookup: CDR1 MNHEY, CDR2 SVGAGI. Trimming shortened V by 8 bases and J by 6 bases, and 14 bases separated the two germline ends. The CDR3 here is CASGNQGGQPQHF. In DNA, the CDR3 is TGTGCCAGCGGCAACCAGGGAGGTCAGCCCCAGCATTTT.

The rearrangement joins TRBV3-1 (or the pseudogene TRBV3-2) to TRBJ1-3, with D perhaps TRBD1 (6 bases). Trimming stripped 7 bases from V and 3 bases from J, with 13 bases between. This CDR3 has 14 amino acids. The germline gives CDR1 LGHDT, CDR2 YNNKEL (reference sequence). The CDR3 DNA is TGTGCCAGCACCACAGGGTCGGGTGGAAACACCATATATTTT. Translation gives CASTTGSGGNTIYF.

The J gene is TRBJ1-4, the V gene TRBV5-1; 9 nucleotides align to TRBD1. CDR3 length: 14 amino acids. J was trimmed by 6 bases and V by 5 bases; bases with no gene match: 5. Germline V CDR1 and CDR2: SGHRS, YFSETQ. The DNA of the CDR3 is TGCGCCAGCAGTTCGACAGGGGGAGATGAAAAACTGTTTTTT. Protein: CASSSTGGDEKLFF.

The chain joins TRBV27 to TRBJ2-2, with a tentative D call TRBD2 (6 bases). Germline CDR1 is MNHEY and CDR2 is SMNVEV (reference sequence). Trimming cost V 7 bases and J 5 bases, with 14 bases left between them. The CDR3 length is 14 residues. The CDR3 loop reads CASTPHGRTGELFF. The DNA of the CDR3 is TGTGCCAGCACCCCCCATGGGAGGACCGGGGAGCTGTTTTTT.

There are a few counts of this clone. The V call is TRBV29-1, the J call TRBJ1-5; D might be TRBD1 (5 bases). Germline loops: CDR1 SQVTM, CDR2 ANQGSEA. The CDR3 is 15 residues long. The ends were cut back, 1 base at V and 0 bases at J, with 10 bases in the middle. CDR3 region: CSVEVGQGSNQPQHF. CDR3 DNA: TGCAGCGTTGAAGTGGGGCAGGGTAGCAATCAGCCCCAGCATTTT. The full variable domain, rest sourced from reference TRBV29-1 and TRBJ1-5, is SAVISQKPSRDICQRGTSLTIQCQVDSQVTMMFWYRQQPGQSLTLIATANQGSEATYESGFVIDKFPISRPNLTFSTLTVSNMSPEDSSIYLCSVEVGQGSNQPQHFGDGTRLSIL.

The rearrangement links TRBV4-2 to TRBJ1-1; TRBD1 is a possible D gene (6 bases). V was shortened by 1 base and J by 0 bases, with 12 bases between the two germline ends. CDR3 length: 16 residues. CDR1 and CDR2 from the germline V gene are LGHNA and YNFKEQ. CDR3 in amino acids: CASSQGGGRLNTEAFF. CDR3 nucleotides: TGTGCCAGCAGCCAAGGCGGGGGGCGATTGAACACTGAAGCTTTCTTT.

This sequence joins TRBV9 and TRBJ2-7, with a weak D call TRBD2 (5 bases). V was pared by 3 bases and J by 6 bases, with 13 bases between. Germline CDR1 is SGDLS and CDR2 is YYNGEE. The CDR3 sequence is 13 residues long. The chain's CDR3 is CASSAPLGREQYF. CDR3 DNA: TGTGCCAGCAGCGCTCCACTAGGGCGCGAGCAGTACTTC. Full variable domain (remainder filled in from reference TRBV9 and TRBJ2-7): DSGVTQTPKHLITATGQRVTLRCSPRSGDLSVYWYQQSLDQGLQFLIQYYNGEERAKGNILERFSAQQFPDLHSELNLSSLELGDSALYFCASSAPLGREQYFGPGTRLTVT.

This clone was observed once. This chain joins TRBV5-5 and TRBJ2-2; 8 bases match TRBD1. V lost 6 bases, J lost 6 bases, and 10 bases stayed unmatched. CDR3 length: 15 residues. From germline, CDR1 is SGHKS and CDR2 YYEKEE (reference sequence). The CDR3 region is CASTTTGETPGELFF. The CDR3 coding sequence is TGTGCCAGCACCACGACAGGGGAGACGCCCGGGGAGCTGTTTTTT.

CDR3 amino acids: CATSDSKRENQPQHF. CDR3 nucleotides: TGTGCCACCAGTGATTCGAAGAGGGAGAATCAGCCCCAGCATTTT. V and J are TRBV24-1 and TRBJ1-5; D not certain. Germline assignment: CDR1 KGHDR and CDR2 SFDVKD. V lost 2 bases to trimming and J lost 4 bases, with 11 bases between them. This CDR3 is 15 amino acids long.

This clone is a singleton in its sample. The J gene is TRBJ2-1, the V gene TRBV19; TRBD2 aligns across 11 bases. CDR1 is LNHDA, CDR2 SQIVND, per germline (reference sequence). The V gene end was trimmed by 5 bases and the J gene end by 6 bases; junction bases not matched to a gene: 9. CDR3 length equals 16 residues. The CDR3 sequence: CASSGETSGSSNEQFF. The DNA of the CDR3 is TGTGCCAGTAGTGGGGAAACTAGCGGGAGCAGCAATGAGCAGTTCTTC.

The V and J genes are TRBV6-1 and TRBJ1-5; D ambiguous. This CDR3 spans 16 amino acids. Trimming removed 0 bases at V and 7 bases at J, with 16 bases between. The germline CDR1 and CDR2 sequences are MNHNS and SASEGT. The CDR3 region has the DNA TGTGCCAGCAGTGAAGCGGCCGGCGGGCAAGAGCAGCCCCAGCATTTT. Encoded protein: CASSEAAGGQEQPQHF.

This chain connects TRBV7-2 to TRBJ2-7; TRBD1 matches at 8 bases. The trim removed 1 base at V and 2 bases at J, leaving 10 bases unmatched. Germline V gene data show CDR1 as SGHTA and CDR2 as FQGNSA. The CDR3 totals 17 residues. The CDR3 protein is CASSLDNRDRRTYEQYF. CDR3 coding DNA: TGTGCCAGCAGCTTAGATAACCGGGACAGGCGAACCTACGAGCAGTACTTC.

CDR3 in amino acids: CASSHNGASGFPPDTQYF. DNA of the CDR3: TGCGCCAGCAGCCATAACGGGGCTAGCGGGTTCCCCCCAGATACGCAGTATTTT. This rearrangement joins TRBV4-3 to TRBJ2-3; 8 bases agree with TRBD2. This CDR3 contains 18 residues. The V segment lost 3 bases and the J segment 4 bases; nucleotides outside the gene matches: 15. Germline V CDR1 and CDR2: LGHNA, YSLEER.

This clone was counted only a few times. J is TRBJ2-1 and V is TRBV9; TRBD2 aligns across 9 bases. J gave up 7 bases and V 0 bases, and 5 bases lay outside the gene matches. Looked up from germline, CDR1 is SGDLS and CDR2 is YYNGEE. The CDR3 covers 15 residues. The CDR3 nucleotides are TGTGCCAGCAGCGTAGTGGCGGGAGGGCCGAATGAGCAGTTCTTC. This gives the protein CASSVVAGGPNEQFF.

On this clone: This specimen includes other DNA sequences encoding the same CDR3. The chain links TRBV6-5 to TRBJ1-2; 7 positions match TRBD1. Germline assignment: CDR1 MNHEY and CDR2 SVGAGI. The CDR3 extends over 14 amino acids. Losses at the gene ends were 0 bases for V and 2 bases for J; bases not matched to a gene: 0. The DNA of the CDR3 is TGTGCCAGCAGTTACTCACAGGGGAACTATGGCTACACCTTC. Translated: CASSYSQGNYGYTF.